This TCR beta chain derives from a study of blood T cell repertoires in COVID-19. Study-wide background: The United States, Italy and Spain supplied acute and convalescent COVID-19 samples. T cells, B-cell-depleted T cells, or PBMCs provided the cDNA or gDNA that served as material.

Repertoires were generated with immunoSEQ multiplex PCR, while TCRdb's copy carries only in-frame clones and drops some. The sample comprises 150,000 to 200,000 clones, more than 75% of which are singletons, and around 3.5% rests with the top ten. Sequencing was carried out using peripheral blood. The TCR originated in a young man with active or convalescent COVID-19.

DNA for the CDR3: TGTGCCAGCAGTTCCCCCACATCACCCCTCCACTTT. Protein product: CASSSPTSPLHF. The chain uses TRBV6-5 and TRBJ1-6, with D uncertain. V was clipped by 4 bases and J by 10 bases, with 8 bases between them. Germline V CDR1 and CDR2: MNHEY, SVGAGI. The CDR3 spans 12 residues.